This entry describes one TCR beta chain. Its antigen is currently unknown. The sample originates from a study of T cell responses to AZD1222 COVID-19 vaccine. Sequencing was performed with immunoSEQ multiplex PCR; in TCRdb, only in-frame clones are kept and a portion is missing. The sample contains roughly 80,000 clones, 90% to 95% of which appear only once. Notes on the study in general: Spike-spanning, vaccine-associated CD4 TCRs were dominant at 160-218 and 743-854. White British ancestry dominated among donors, who included more females, and clonal diversity was possibly underestimated.

V trimming: 6 bases; J trimming: 3 bases; junction bases outside the gene matches: 5. Looked up from germline, CDR1 is MNHNY and CDR2 is SVGAGI (reference sequence). The CDR3 runs to 13 residues. The TCR sequence derives from an adult in good health. The V gene is TRBV6-6, the J gene TRBJ2-7, with TRBD1 matching over 7 bases. The material was peripheral blood, obtained on day 0 of MenACWY control vaccination. CDR3 nucleotide sequence: TGTGCCAGCAGACGACAGGGAAACTACGAGCAGTACTTC. Protein product: CASRRQGNYEQYF.